This TCR beta chain stems from a study of blood T cells in healthy people across ages. A second PCR, run for roughly 6 to 11 cycles, used a sample-barcoded 5' primer plus a J-beta primer mix. TCRdb fed the 5' RACE reads into MiXCR, producing one record per CDR3 protein. The sample holds hundreds of thousands of distinct CDR3 sequences, about 30% seen once. Study-wide results and limits: Greater diversity and more naive CD4+ cells were seen in long-lived donors than in aged donors.

This clonotype was observed at least ten times. Its antigen is unknown. The specimen was blood. The origin of this receptor is a woman older than 75 in good health.

CDR3 sequence reads: CASSHYALTRNNEQFF. The CDR3 DNA sequence: TGTGCCAGCAGCCACTATGCGCTAACCCGAAACAATGAGCAGTTCTTC. This chain links TRBV7-9 with TRBJ2-1, with D unclear. Trimming removed 5 bases at V and 5 bases at J, with 19 bases between. This CDR3 spans 16 amino acids. Germline V gene sequence: CDR1 SEHNR, CDR2 FQNEAQ (reference sequence).